This is a list of T cell receptor beta chains from one sample in a study of blood T cell repertoires in COVID-19. Sequencing used immunoSEQ multiplex PCR; TCRdb keeps in-frame clones, though not all of them. Among about 150,000 clones listed, around four fifths were seen once. Sequencing was performed on peripheral blood. Every receptor here comes from a woman between 40 and 55 years old with active or convalescent COVID-19. The CDR3 runs from the conserved cysteine through the conserved F or W. The order of the fields is D gene, V gene, J gene, clone size, CDR3 DNA, CDR3 protein. D genes are given only for firm matches. Clone size appears in some rows only: once, few, many, or a class for an expanded clone.

TRBD1,TRBV6-6,TRBJ1-1,NA,TGTGCCAGCTCGAAAGGGGGCAGGATTGAAGCTTTCTTT,CASSKGGRIEAFF
TRBD1,TRBV7-2,TRBJ2-1,NA,TGTGCCAGCAGCCCTGACAGGGGTACCTACAATGAGCAGTTCTTC,CASSPDRGTYNEQFF
TRBD1,TRBV7-9,TRBJ2-1,NA,TGTGCCAGCAGCTTAGGACAAGGGGACAGGACGAGCAATGAGCAGTTCTTC,CASSLGQGDRTSNEQFF
NA,TRBV7-2,TRBJ2-3,NA,TGTGCCAGCAGCAACCAGGGTGGGAGCACAGATACGCAGTATTTT,CASSNQGGSTDTQYF
NA,TRBV11-2,TRBJ1-2,NA,TGTGCCAGCAGCTTAGTACCCGGACAGGGCTACACCTTC,CASSLVPGQGYTF
TRBD1,TRBV16,TRBJ1-2,NA,TGTGCCAGCAGCCCTACCTTTGAGACAGGGCTCTATGGCTACACCTTC,CASSPTFETGLYGYTF
NA,TRBV6-2/TRBV6-3,TRBJ1-5,NA,TGTGCCAGCAGTCGCGACACAGGGACCAGCAATCAGCCCCAGCATTTT,CASSRDTGTSNQPQHF
TRBD1,TRBV19,TRBJ2-7,NA,TGTGCCAGTAGTATTTCGACAGGGTTATTCCCCGAGCAGTACTTC,CASSISTGLFPEQYF
NA,TRBV9,TRBJ1-5,NA,TGTGCCAGCAGCGTAGAGCGGCAGAGCTATAGCAATCAGCCCCAGCATTTT,CASSVERQSYSNQPQHF
NA,TRBV30,TRBJ1-1,NA,TGTGCCTGGAAAGTACGGCGGGACACTGAAGCTTTCTTT,CAWKVRRDTEAFF
TRBD1,TRBV6-5,TRBJ1-2,NA,TGTGCCAGCAGTTACGGAGACAGGGGAGGTGGTGGCTACACCTTC,CASSYGDRGGGGYTF
NA,TRBV28,TRBJ1-1,NA,TGTGCCAGCAGTGGGGGCCGGACAGCGAACACTGAAGCTTTCTTT,CASSGGRTANTEAFF
TRBD2,TRBV19,TRBJ2-1,NA,TGTGCCAGTAGTATCCCCGGCGGGAGGGGAAGCAATGAGCAGTTCTTC,CASSIPGGRGSNEQFF
NA,TRBV6-5,TRBJ1-2,NA,TGTGCCAGCAATACAGGGACCCAAAGCTATGGCTACACCTTC,CASNTGTQSYGYTF
NA,TRBV7-9,TRBJ1-5,NA,TGTGCCAGCAGCTTTGGGGGGAGCGCGCAGCCCCAGCATTTT,CASSFGGSAQPQHF
TRBD1,TRBV15,TRBJ2-7,few,TGTGCCACCAGCAGGGGGTCAGGGACAGGGACCTACGAGCAGTACTTC,CATSRGSGTGTYEQYF
NA,TRBV2,TRBJ1-3,NA,TGTGCCAGCGCCCTGGAGGGCAGGGTGGTCCCTGGAAACACCATATATTTT,CASALEGRVVPGNTIYF
TRBD2,TRBV11-2,TRBJ2-7,NA,TGTGCCAGCAGCTTATCTAGCGGGGGCCCCCAAGGGGTAGGCGAGCAGTACTTC,CASSLSSGGPQGVGEQYF
TRBD1,TRBV24-1,TRBJ1-1,few,TGTGCCACCAGTGACCACGGGACAGCCAACACTGAAGCTTTCTTT,CATSDHGTANTEAFF
NA,TRBV4-3,TRBJ2-7,NA,TGCGCCAGCAGCCAAGAACAGGACGGAACCTACGAGCAGTACTTC,CASSQEQDGTYEQYF
NA,TRBV2,TRBJ2-7,NA,TGTGCCAGCAGAGGGACTCCCAACGAGCAGTACTTC,CASRGTPNEQYF
TRBD1,TRBV7-9,TRBJ2-7,NA,TGTGCCAGCAGCTTAGCCGGGACAGGGACCTACGAGCAGTACTTC,CASSLAGTGTYEQYF
TRBD2,TRBV30,TRBJ2-3,NA,TGTGCCTGGAGAACAAAGCGGGAGTGGACAGATACGCAGTATTTT,CAWRTKREWTDTQYF
NA,TRBV15,TRBJ1-3,NA,TGTGCCACCAGCAGAGATACCCAGGCGCCTGGAAACACCATATATTTT,CATSRDTQAPGNTIYF
NA,TRBV28,TRBJ1-2,NA,TGTGCCAGCAGTCTGAACTTTCAGGGTTACTATGGCTACACCTTC,CASSLNFQGYYGYTF
NA,TRBV6-5,TRBJ1-2,NA,TGTGCCAGCAGTTACGACCCCTCAGGGGGCTACACCTTC,CASSYDPSGGYTF
NA,TRBV7-9,TRBJ1-1,NA,TGTGCCAGCAGCTTTAGGCGGGTGGGGAACACTGAAGCTTTCTTT,CASSFRRVGNTEAFF
NA,TRBV4-1,TRBJ2-7,once,TGCGCCAGCAGCCAAGAGGGCACAGGTTGGGACGAGCAGTACTTC,CASSQEGTGWDEQYF
TRBD2,TRBV19,TRBJ2-2,NA,TGTGCCAGTAGTATCCCACCCTCTAGCGGGAGTTCCCCCGGGGAGCTGTTTTTT,CASSIPPSSGSSPGELFF
NA,TRBV12-3/TRBV12-4,TRBJ1-1,NA,TGTGCCAGTATGTCCACTGAAGCTTTCTTT,CASMSTEAFF
TRBD2,TRBV18,TRBJ2-2,NA,TGTGCCAGCTCACCCCTCGGAGCGGGAGGGAACACCGGGGAGCTGTTTTTT,CASSPLGAGGNTGELFF
NA,TRBV6-2/TRBV6-3,TRBJ2-1,NA,TGTGCCAGCAGTCAATTTATAGGGGGTGAGCAGTTCTTC,CASSQFIGGEQFF
NA,TRBV28,TRBJ1-2,NA,TGTGCCAGCAGAGATGGTGGGGGACTCTATGGCTACACCTTC,CASRDGGGLYGYTF
NA,TRBV12-5,TRBJ2-1,NA,TGTGCTAGTGGTTCCGCCTCGGGACTCATGAGCTCCTACAATGAGCAGTTCTTC,CASGSASGLMSSYNEQFF
TRBD2,TRBV9,TRBJ2-3,NA,TGTGCCAGCTCTTACGGGGGTAGCGGGAGTATTATCACAGATACGCAGTATTTT,CASSYGGSGSIITDTQYF
NA,TRBV28,TRBJ2-7,NA,TGTGCCAGCAGCCCAGGGTATTCCTACGAGCAGTACTTC,CASSPGYSYEQYF
NA,TRBV7-2,TRBJ1-1,NA,TGTGCCAGCAGCTTAATGGGCCCGGGGGCTTTCTTT,CASSLMGPGAFF
NA,TRBV13,TRBJ2-1,NA,TGTGCCAGCAGCTTATGGTCTAGCGTAGGTGAGCAGTTCTTC,CASSLWSSVGEQFF
TRBD1,TRBV5-1,TRBJ1-6,once,TGCGCCAGCAGCTTGGTGGACAGGGGCAATTCACCCCTCCACTTT,CASSLVDRGNSPLHF
NA,TRBV28,TRBJ1-3,NA,TGTGCCTCCAAAACCGGGGGGCCGACAGGAAACACCATATATTTT,CASKTGGPTGNTIYF
TRBD1,TRBV28,TRBJ1-6,NA,TGTGCCAGCAGTCCCCCCGACAGGGACAATTCACCCCTCCACTTT,CASSPPDRDNSPLHF
NA,TRBV28,TRBJ2-7,NA,TGTGCCGCCGGGCGGGGATCCTACGAGCAGTACTTC,CAAGRGSYEQYF
NA,TRBV19,TRBJ1-2,NA,TGTGCCAGTAGTATCCCAGGGTGGCAGGACACCAACTATGGCTACACCTTC,CASSIPGWQDTNYGYTF
TRBD2,TRBV11-2,TRBJ2-7,NA,TGTGCCAGCAGCGCGAATCATGGGGGGAGGGTTAAGTACTTC,CASSANHGGRVKYF
TRBD2,TRBV3-1/TRBV3-2,TRBJ2-7,NA,TGTGCCAGCAGCCAAGTGAGGGGGGGGAGCTACGAACTAGCGGGATACGAGCAGTACTTC,CASSQVRGGSYELAGYEQYF
TRBD1,TRBV18,TRBJ1-5,once,TGTGCCAGCTCAGCCACAGGGGATAGCAATCAGCCCCAGCATTTT,CASSATGDSNQPQHF
TRBD1,TRBV7-2,TRBJ1-5,once,TGTGCCAGCAGCTATACAGGGGTAGAACAGCCCCAGCATTTT,CASSYTGVEQPQHF
NA,TRBV11-1,TRBJ2-1,NA,TGTGCCAGCAGCTTAGTTGAGGATGAGCAGTTCTTC,CASSLVEDEQFF
TRBD1,TRBV6-5,TRBJ1-6,few,TGTGCCAGCTCGCCGGGACAGCATAATTCACCCCTCCACTTT,CASSPGQHNSPLHF
NA,TRBV18,TRBJ1-1,once,TGTGCCAGCTCACCACCGGCGGGCGTAGGGAACACTGAAGCTTTCTTT,CASSPPAGVGNTEAFF
TRBD1,TRBV25-1,TRBJ2-7,NA,TGTGCCAGCAGTGGGACAGGGTTAACCGAGCAGTACTTC,CASSGTGLTEQYF
NA,TRBV18,TRBJ1-1,NA,TGTGCCAGCTCACCACCGTTGCGGACACTGCACACTGAAGCTTTCTTT,CASSPPLRTLHTEAFF
NA,TRBV28,TRBJ1-2,NA,TGTGCCAGCACCCCTGCAGGGCAGGGGGGCTACACCTTC,CASTPAGQGGYTF
TRBD2,TRBV10-1,TRBJ2-1,NA,TGCGCCAGCAGTGGCCCCCGGGGGGGTGAGCAGTTCTTC,CASSGPRGGEQFF